One and the same sample provided the 25 T cell receptor beta chains below, sequenced in a study of T cell responses to AZD1222 COVID-19 vaccine. Sequenced by immunoSEQ multiplex PCR; TCRdb stores in-frame clones only, minus some. Counted here are approximately 79,000 clones, 86% occurring once; the ten biggest clones make up about 8%. The sample was peripheral blood, taken on day 0 of AZD1222 vaccination. The receptors here all came from an adult in good health.

This chain links TRBV6-5 with TRBJ2-3; D is uncertain. From germline, CDR1 is MNHEY and CDR2 SVGAGI. This CDR3 spans 11 amino acids. V lost 2 bases and J lost 6, with 3 bases in between. The CDR3 region has the DNA TGTGCCAGCAGTTACGCGGATACGCAGTATTTT. Translating gives CASSYADTQYF.

This clone came up once. The chain links TRBV7-9 to TRBJ2-1; TRBD1 is a possible D gene (6 bases). Germline CDR1 reads SEHNR; CDR2 reads FQNEAQ (reference sequence). This CDR3 is built from 15 residues. Trimming stripped 4 bases from V and 6 bases from J, with 16 bases between. For the CDR3, the DNA is TGTGCCAGCAGCTCAGGACAGCCACTAACCAATGAGCAGTTCTTC. Protein sequence: CASSSGQPLTNEQFF. The whole variable domain, filled in from reference TRBV7-9 and TRBJ2-1, reads DTGVSQNPRHKITKRGQNVTFRCDPISEHNRLYWYRQTLGQGPEFLTYFQNEAQLEKSRLLSDRFSAERPKGSFSTLEIQRTEQGDSAMYLCASSSGQPLTNEQFFGPGTRLTVL.

The chain has TRBV10-3 and TRBJ1-2; D remains ambiguous. Deletions cut 0 bases from V and 4 bases from J, with 12 bases between. This CDR3 contains 15 residues. Germline-derived CDR1 and CDR2 are ENHRY and SYGVKD. This chain's CDR3 is CAISESIGASYGYTF. The CDR3, as DNA: TGTGCCATCAGTGAGTCGATAGGCGCCAGCTATGGCTACACCTTC.

The rearrangement uses TRBV7-3 and TRBJ1-2; weak D call: TRBD1 (5 bases). V gave up 3 bases and J gave up 5 bases, with 19 bases separating them. Germline V gene data show CDR1 as SGHTA and CDR2 as FQGTGA. The CDR3 is made up of 16 amino acids. The CDR3 loop is CASSFGTPRGPYGYTF. The CDR3 nucleotides read TGTGCCAGCAGCTTTGGGACTCCTCGAGGGCCATATGGCTACACCTTC.

This sequence joins TRBV28 and TRBJ1-5, with a weak D call TRBD1 (5 bases). Germline V CDR1 and CDR2: MDHEN, SYDVKM. Trimming took 7 bases from V and 6 from J, leaving 13 bases between them. There are 13 residues in the CDR3. In DNA form, the CDR3 reads TGTGCCAGCATGAGGGGTGGGACTCAGCCCCAGCATTTT. Amino acid sequence: CASMRGGTQPQHF.

The table lists this clone with a few counts. The chain combines TRBV10-1 with TRBJ2-5; a weak D match, TRBD1 (6 bases). CDR3 length equals 15 residues. Trimming left V 3 bases short and J 5 bases short, with 16 bases between. CDR1 WNHNN and CDR2 SYGVQD come from the germline V gene (reference sequence). The CDR3, as DNA: TGCGCCAGCAGTGAAGGCTCTACAGGGTGGGAGACCCAGTACTTC. Protein sequence: CASSEGSTGWETQYF.

This clone was seen a single time. The chain links TRBV19 to TRBJ2-2; 7 bases match TRBD1. The trim removed 2 bases at V and 2 bases at J, leaving 8 bases unmatched. The CDR3 consists of 17 residues. Germline V CDR1 and CDR2: LNHDA, SQIVND (reference sequence). The CDR3 region is CASSISPTGKNTGELFF. For the CDR3, the DNA is TGTGCCAGTAGTATATCCCCGACAGGGAAAAACACCGGGGAGCTGTTTTTT.

This rearrangement joins TRBV5-4 to TRBJ2-5; D remains ambiguous. V lost 1 base and J 2 bases, leaving 9 bases between the germline ends. There are 14 residues in the CDR3. The germline CDR1 and CDR2 sequences are SGHNT and YYREEE (reference sequence). The CDR3 bases are TGTGCCAGCAGCTTGCTCAGTCCACAAGAGACCCAGTACTTC. Translation gives CASSLLSPQETQYF. Drawing the rest from reference TRBV5-4 and TRBJ2-5, the complete variable domain is ETGVTQSPTHLIKTRGQQVTLRCSSQSGHNTVSWYQQALGQGPQFIFQYYREEENGRGNFPPRFSGLQFPNYSSELNVNALELDDSALYLCASSLLSPQETQYFGPGTRLLVL.

This chain connects TRBV24-1 to TRBJ1-5, with TRBD1 identical over 10 bases. The CDR3 has 15 residues. Germline lookup yields CDR1 KGHDR and CDR2 SFDVKD. The trim removed 4 bases at V and 7 bases at J, leaving 6 bases unmatched. The CDR3 DNA follows: TGTGCCACCAGTGACCCGACAGGGGGCGGCCAGCCCCAGCATTTT. Residues: CATSDPTGGGQPQHF.

V and J are TRBV19 and TRBJ2-7; D uncertain. The CDR3 extends over 15 amino acids. Per the germline V gene, CDR1 is LNHDA and CDR2 is SQIVND (reference sequence). Trimming pared 4 bases from V and 6 bases from J, leaving 19 bases between. CDR3 sequence (DNA): TGTGCCAGTAGTACTCCGGGCAGGATAGTTGGCGAGCAGTACTTC. As protein: CASSTPGRIVGEQYF.

This chain joins TRBV7-3 and TRBJ2-2; D is unclear. The V end lost 2 bases, the J end lost 7 bases, and 5 bases lay between the germline ends. This CDR3 has 12 amino acids. Germline CDR1 is SGHTA and CDR2 is FQGTGA. The CDR3 is CASSLSNGELFF. CDR3 nucleotides: TGTGCCAGCAGCTTATCGAACGGGGAGCTGTTTTTT.

In its sample, this clone was seen once. The chain has TRBV19 and TRBJ2-1; TRBD2 matches at 8 bases. This CDR3 has 15 amino acids. The V segment lost 5 bases and the J segment 10 bases; nucleotides outside the gene matches: 13. CDR1 and CDR2 from the germline V gene are LNHDA and SQIVND (reference sequence). The CDR3 nucleotides are TGTGCCAGTAGTCCTACGGGAGGGACTAAAAGGGAGCAGTTCTTC. Protein sequence: CASSPTGGTKREQFF. Full variable domain (outside the CDR3, taken from reference TRBV19 and TRBJ2-1): DGGITQSPKYLFRKEGQNVTLSCEQNLNHDAMYWYRQDPGQGLRLIYYSQIVNDFQKGDIAEGYSVSREKKESFPLTVTSAQKNPTAFYLCASSPTGGTKREQFFGPGTRLTVL.

The CDR3 nucleotides are TGTGCCAGCAGCCAGACTAGCGGGAGGGCCCATTGGGAGCAGTACTTC. Translating it yields CASSQTSGRAHWEQYF. The chain recombines TRBV7-8 with TRBJ2-7, with 14 nucleotides matching TRBD2. The CDR3 length is 16 residues. The V gene's germline CDR1 is SGHVS and CDR2 FQNEAQ. V lost 5 bases to trimming and J lost 7 bases; unmatched junction nucleotides: 10.

The chain couples TRBV28 to TRBJ1-2; D not resolved. The CDR3 is 13 amino acids. V lost 1 base and J lost 6, with 9 bases in between. Germline values: CDR1 MDHEN, CDR2 SYDVKM. The CDR3 sequence: CASSLFGADGYTF. CDR3 nucleotides: TGTGCCAGCAGTTTATTCGGCGCCGATGGCTACACCTTC.

This clone was observed once. This CDR3 is CASSPDPGGFGYTF. CDR3 in DNA: TGCGCCAGCAGCCCCGACCCTGGGGGCTTTGGCTACACCTTC. The genes are TRBV5-1 and TRBJ1-2; maybe TRBD1 (6 bases). Deletions cut 4 bases from V and 7 bases from J, with 17 bases between. The CDR3 is 14 amino acids. Per the germline V gene, CDR1 is SGHRS and CDR2 is YFSETQ. The complete variable domain, with remaining parts taken from reference TRBV5-1 and TRBJ1-2, reads KAGVTQTPRYLIKTRGQQVTLSCSPISGHRSVSWYQQTPGQGLQFLFEYFSETQRNKGNFPGRFSGRQFSNSRSEMNVSTLELGDSALYLCASSPDPGGFGYTFGSGTRLTVV.

The V and J genes are TRBV7-9 and TRBJ1-2, with D possibly being TRBD1 (5 bases). The germline CDR1 and CDR2 sequences are SEHNR and FQNEAQ (reference sequence). Trimming removed 5 bases at V and 13 bases at J, with 20 bases between. This CDR3 has 13 residues. CDR3 sequence reads: CASSRQAGGGGTF. The CDR3 bases are TGTGCCAGCAGCCGACAAGCAGGCGGGGGAGGCACCTTC.

The genes are TRBV11-2 and TRBJ2-1, with D possibly called TRBD1 or TRBD2 (5 bases each). CDR3 length equals 16 residues. V was shortened by 5 bases and J by 7 bases, with 21 bases between the two germline ends. Germline V gives CDR1 SGHAT, CDR2 FQNNGV. The CDR3 DNA reads TGTGCCAGCAGCCTCGGGACCGTATCAAGGATGAATGAGCAGTTCTTC. Translated, it gives CASSLGTVSRMNEQFF. The entire variable domain, with the rest obtained from reference TRBV11-2 and TRBJ2-1, is as follows: EAGVAQSPRYKIIEKRQSVAFWCNPISGHATLYWYQQILGQGPKLLIQFQNNGVVDDSQLPKDRFSAERLKGVDSTLKIQPAKLEDSAVYLCASSLGTVSRMNEQFFGPGTRLTVL.

This clone was picked up one time. The chain links TRBV6-6 to TRBJ1-2; a weak D match, TRBD1 (6 bases). The germline V and J ends were trimmed by 5 bases and 4 bases, with 17 bases remaining between them. The V gene's germline CDR1 is MNHNY and CDR2 SVGAGI (reference sequence). The CDR3 loop spans 15 amino acids. As DNA, the CDR3 is TGTGCCAGCAGTAGGGGGACAAGGGGACCCTATGGCTACACCTTC. Its translation is CASSRGTRGPYGYTF.

The chain recombines TRBV11-3 with TRBJ2-1; D is ambiguous. Germline CDR1 and CDR2: SGHNT and YENEEA. The CDR3 covers 14 residues. The V and J ends lost 5 bases and 7 bases respectively, with 15 bases between them. The CDR3 sequence: CASSPPSSVNEQFF. CDR3 coding DNA: TGTGCCAGCAGCCCTCCTAGTTCCGTTAATGAGCAGTTCTTC.

The rearrangement links TRBV19 to TRBJ2-7; 11 bases fit TRBD1. The CDR3 totals 15 residues. The V gene end was trimmed by 5 bases and the J gene end by 4 bases; junction bases not matched to a gene: 7. Germline loops: CDR1 LNHDA, CDR2 SQIVND (reference sequence). The CDR3 loop reads CASSSPGTGGYEQYF. The CDR3 region has the DNA TGTGCCAGTAGTTCCCCCGGGACAGGGGGTTACGAGCAGTACTTC.

The chain joins TRBV5-5 to TRBJ2-5; no reliable D call. The CDR3 sequence is 14 residues long. V lost 2 bases and J lost 2, with 10 bases in between. The germline V gene has CDR1 SGHKS and CDR2 YYEKEE (reference sequence). DNA for the CDR3: TGTGCCAGCAGCTTATCCTGGGTTCAAGAGACCCAGTACTTC. Its translation is CASSLSWVQETQYF.

J is TRBJ1-1 and V is TRBV5-1; possibly TRBD1 for D (6 bases). Trimming shortened V by 2 bases and J by 3 bases, and 14 bases separated the two germline ends. Per germline, CDR1 SGHRS and CDR2 YFSETQ. The CDR3 is made up of 15 amino acids. The CDR3 nucleotides read TGCGCCAGCAGCTTACGAATAGGGGGGGACACTGAAGCTTTCTTT. Its protein is CASSLRIGGDTEAFF.

V usage is TRBV7-8 and J usage is TRBJ2-7; tentatively, D is TRBD1 (5 bases). The germline CDR1 and CDR2 sequences are SGHVS and FQNEAQ. CDR3 length: 16 residues. V was pared by 6 bases and J by 2 bases, with 20 bases between. The CDR3, as DNA: TGTGCCAGCAGTCCCGGCCGCGGCAGGGCCCCCTACGAGCAGTACTTC. Its translation: CASSPGRGRAPYEQYF. Full variable domain (rest looked up from reference TRBV7-8 and TRBJ2-7): GAGVSQSPRYKVAKRGQDVALRCDPISGHVSLFWYQQALGQGPEFLTYFQNEAQLDKSGLPSDRFFAERPEGSVSTLKIQRTQQEDSAVYLCASSPGRGRAPYEQYFGPGTRLTVT.

The rearrangement uses TRBV5-4 and TRBJ2-5; TRBD2 agrees at 9 bases. CDR1 is SGHNT and CDR2 is YYREEE in the germline V gene (reference sequence). Losses at the gene ends were 3 bases for V and 2 bases for J; bases not matched to a gene: 5. This CDR3 contains 15 residues. CDR3 protein: CASSSWTSEQETQYF. In DNA form, the CDR3 reads TGTGCCAGCAGCTCCTGGACTAGCGAACAAGAGACCCAGTACTTC.

The genes are TRBV6-2 or TRBV6-3 and TRBJ2-1, with 7 positions matching TRBD2. This CDR3 is 14 amino acids long. Looked up from germline, CDR1 is MNHEY and CDR2 is SVGEGT. V shed 2 bases, J shed 6 bases, and the junction held 4 bases outside the gene matches. DNA of the CDR3: TGTGCCAGCAGTTACGGCGGGAGAGGCAATGAGCAGTTCTTC. This translates into CASSYGGRGNEQFF.